The 6 T cell receptor beta chains below were found in one sample sequenced in a study of T cells after yellow fever vaccination. TCRdb re-called the 5' RACE reads with MiXCR, one entry per CDR3 protein. The sample yields about 300,000 distinct CDR3 sequences, less than 9.5% seen once. This material consisted of CD4+ T cells sorted from PBMCs, taken 5 days after the yellow fever booster vaccination. The origin of the receptors is a man in his late teens or twenties who received the YFV17D yellow fever vaccine.

The sample holds a few counts of this clonotype. The chain couples TRBV5-6 to TRBJ1-1; possibly TRBD1 for D (5 bases). The V end was cut by 0 bases, the J end by 5 bases, with 11 bases between. CDR1 and CDR2 (germline): SGHDT, YYEEEE. There are 14 residues in the CDR3. The CDR3 here is CASSLVLGGTEAFF. The CDR3 coding sequence is TGTGCCAGCAGCTTGGTCTTGGGGGGGACTGAAGCTTTCTTT.

The rearrangement links TRBV10-3 to TRBJ1-2; D is unclear. There are 18 residues in the CDR3. Trimming shortened V by 4 bases and J by 0 bases, and 21 bases separated the two germline ends. Germline CDR1 reads ENHRY; CDR2 reads SYGVKD. CDR3 in DNA: TGTGCCATCAGTGCATTCATCGAGAAGGTCCCCACTAACTATGGCTACACCTTC. The encoded protein is CAISAFIEKVPTNYGYTF.

This clonotype was counted many times. The chain combines TRBV7-2 with TRBJ2-3, with 7 bases identical to TRBD2. Germline V gene sequence: CDR1 SGHTA, CDR2 FQGNSA. CDR3 length: 14 residues. After removal of 2 bases from V and 4 bases from J, the junction contained 3 bases not matched to a gene. CDR3 sequence reads: CASSLLAVADTQYF. The CDR3 DNA reads TGTGCCAGCAGCTTACTAGCGGTCGCAGATACGCAGTATTTT.

Ten or more counts support this clonotype. This chain joins TRBV5-1 and TRBJ1-1; no definite D call. The CDR3 totals 15 residues. The V and J ends lost 5 bases and 0 bases respectively, with 14 bases between them. The V gene's germline CDR1 is SGHRS and CDR2 YFSETQ. CDR3 in amino acids: CASRAELSMNTEAFF. The CDR3 coding sequence is TGCGCCAGCAGGGCGGAGCTATCTATGAACACTGAAGCTTTCTTT.

This clonotype showed up just a few times. V is TRBV9 and J is TRBJ2-5; D may be TRBD2 (6 bases). The ends were cut back, 0 bases at V and 1 base at J, with 10 bases in the middle. Per germline, CDR1 SGDLS and CDR2 YYNGEE. The CDR3 has 15 amino acids. CDR3 protein: CASSVDGGLQETQYF. CDR3 nucleotides: TGTGCCAGCAGCGTAGACGGGGGACTCCAAGAGACCCAGTACTTC.

The gene calls are TRBV7-9 and TRBJ2-5; 9 bases map to TRBD2. V shed 4 bases and J 4 bases; nucleotides not matched to a gene: 4. In germline, CDR1 is SEHNR, CDR2 FQNEAQ (reference sequence). CDR3 length: 14 amino acids. The CDR3 spells CASSSLAGGETQYF. In nucleotides, the CDR3 is TGTGCCAGCAGCTCACTAGCGGGCGGAGAGACCCAGTACTTC. Supplemented by reference TRBV7-9 and TRBJ2-5, the full variable domain reads DTGVSQNPRHKITKRGQNVTFRCDPISEHNRLYWYRQTLGQGPEFLTYFQNEAQLEKSRLLSDRFSAERPKGSFSTLEIQRTEQGDSAMYLCASSSLAGGETQYFGPGTRLLVL.